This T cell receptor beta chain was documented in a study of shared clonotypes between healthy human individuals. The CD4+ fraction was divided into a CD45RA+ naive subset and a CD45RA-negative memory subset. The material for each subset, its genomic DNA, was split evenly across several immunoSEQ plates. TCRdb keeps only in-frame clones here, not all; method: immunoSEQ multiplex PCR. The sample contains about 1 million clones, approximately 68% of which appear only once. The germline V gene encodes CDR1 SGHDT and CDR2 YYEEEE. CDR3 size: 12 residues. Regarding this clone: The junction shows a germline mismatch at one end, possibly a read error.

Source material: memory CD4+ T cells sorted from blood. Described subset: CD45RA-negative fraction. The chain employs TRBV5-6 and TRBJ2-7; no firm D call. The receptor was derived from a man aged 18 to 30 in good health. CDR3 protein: CASSLPPSEEYF. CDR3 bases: TGTGCCAGCAGCTTGCCCCCCAGCGAGGAGTACTTC.